These T cell receptor beta chains were read from a single sample in a study of graft-versus-host responses after intestinal transplantation. Antigens for these TCRs are unknown. Some clones are missing from TCRdb's copy, which holds only in-frame ones; the method was immunoSEQ multiplex PCR. The data contain 75,000 to 95,000 clones, around 93% of them singletons. The material sequenced was unstimulated CD4+ T cells sorted from spleen or lymph node cells, taken before transplant. The receptor set was obtained from a human donor who was the organ donor for an intestinal transplant. Each CDR3 is given with its conserved first and last residue. D genes are given only for firm matches.

>TRBV29-1|TRBD2|TRBJ2-3
CSVAGLVTDTQYF
>TRBV9|TRBD2|TRBJ2-3
CASSVETSGRSFTQYF
>TRBV20-1|.|TRBJ2-5
CSASQMTQYF
>TRBV11-3|.|TRBJ2-1
CASSLQVLVNEQFF
>TRBV27|TRBD2|TRBJ2-3
CASRRIPLAGADTQYF
>TRBV10-3|TRBD1|TRBJ1-5
CAISESNLGQGTINQPQHF
>TRBV5-4|.|TRBJ2-7
CASSLGGASSYEQYF
>TRBV29-1|TRBD1|TRBJ1-4
CSATYGQGNEKLFF
>TRBV19|TRBD2|TRBJ2-5
CASSVSGATQETQYF
>TRBV7-8|TRBD1|TRBJ2-7
CASSLADRGSYEQYF
>TRBV4-2|.|TRBJ1-2
CASSQDLGQGYTF
>TRBV7-3|TRBD1|TRBJ2-5
CASSRTGNVLETQYF
>TRBV28|.|TRBJ1-5
CASSFRTLGAPQHF
>TRBV19|TRBD1|TRBJ2-2
CASSMAPGQGAGTGELFF
>TRBV9|TRBD2|TRBJ2-6
CARTSGASSGANVLTF
>TRBV5-1|TRBD1|TRBJ2-3
CASREGTGGTDTQYF
>TRBV19|TRBD2|TRBJ2-1
CASSMELLAAPYNEQFF
>TRBV30|TRBD1|TRBJ1-2
CAWGQDYGYTF
>TRBV11-2|.|TRBJ1-2
CASSQGGDGYTF
>TRBV28|TRBD1|TRBJ2-1
CASSLVRTGGFLKVF
>TRBV29-1|.|TRBJ1-2
CSVGRAGGNYGYTF
>TRBV5-1|TRBD1|TRBJ1-1
CASSLGTGGVNTEAFF
>TRBV19|.|TRBJ2-1
CASSIGRGRDLYNEQFF
>TRBV18|TRBD1|TRBJ1-5
CASSALQGDHQPQHF
>TRBV28|TRBD1|TRBJ1-5
CASTGQGEYQPQHF
>TRBV20-1|TRBD1|TRBJ1-2
CSADRGYTF
>TRBV10-3|.|TRBJ2-2
CAIGGVTNTGELFF
>TRBV30|.|TRBJ2-5
CAWSVRVRVQETQYF
>TRBV5-1|.|.
CASRAGIEQYF
>TRBV23-1|TRBD2|TRBJ2-1
CASSQYGGKAYNEQFF
>TRBV11-2|TRBD1|TRBJ2-7
CASSSLPRGPHSYEQYF
>TRBV14|.|TRBJ2-5
CASSQVIETQYF
>TRBV30|TRBD2|TRBJ2-4
CAWTSLGTTSVASKNIQYF
>TRBV18|TRBD2|TRBJ2-5
CASSPAGVRTQYF
>TRBV29-1|TRBD2|TRBJ2-5
CSAKGASGTVTQYF
>TRBV2|TRBD1|TRBJ1-1
CASSFDRGLITTEAFF
>TRBV29-1|TRBD2|TRBJ2-3
CSVGSSGGAGKTDTQYF
>TRBV7-6|.|TRBJ2-5
CASSSDRDFRIWYQETQYF
>TRBV11-2|TRBD1|TRBJ2-2
CASSLAGGNTGELFF
>TRBV6-6|.|TRBJ1-2
CASSYGGDYGYTF
>TRBV5-1|.|TRBJ1-2
CASSSQGRGYGYTF
>TRBV9|.|TRBJ2-7
CASSTTGIVSSEQYF
>TRBV11-2|.|TRBJ2-5
CASTPWGRGPQETQYF
>TRBV20-1|TRBD1|TRBJ1-1
CSAGQGTEAFF
>TRBV5-1|.|TRBJ1-6
CASSLGSDSPLHF
>TRBV28|.|TRBJ1-5
CASSFGQYQPQHF